Reported below is one T cell receptor beta chain. Its antigen is currently not known. Base quality data are lacking; no much larger clone is found one base away. Library preparation used the immunoSEQ multiplex PCR assay. Processing in the source paper ran as follows. A statistical classification framework was built for diagnosing cytomegalovirus status from the catalog of TCR beta chain sequences. TCRdb provides this immuneACCESS table in a form limited to in-frame rearrangements. Some clones are lacking; in checked studies, under half of them reflect an unresolved V gene, and why the rest are absent is not known. That table gives V, J and clone size, and the DNA gave D and trimming. For this sample there are tens of thousands of clones; 90% appear just once. The ten largest make up roughly 1% of the sample. The donors were included in the validation cohort of over a hundred subjects, a group kept apart from the roughly 700-subject first cohort.

The data stem from a study of cytomegalovirus exposure and HLA in healthy donors (dated by TCRdb to the late 2010s). Broadly, across the study: The 666 repertoires of the first cohort and the 120 validation repertoires were produced on the same platform, according to a later analysis. The study aimed to test whether cataloging public T cell receptors could reveal signatures of past pathogen exposure. In addition to the first cohort of roughly 700 subjects, a separate validation cohort of 100 to 150 different subjects was used. To predict cytomegalovirus infection status, the study combined high-throughput TCR immunosequencing, statistical association of individual TCRs with disease status, and machine learning. Broader findings and caveats from the paper: The classifier was reported to diagnose cytomegalovirus status with high specificity and sensitivity in both the original and validation cohorts. Three of the identified cytomegalovirus-associated TCR beta chains were confirmed in vitro to be specific for cytomegalovirus antigens. It was suggested by the authors that the approach could potentially be generalized to other disease states and immunological phenotypes. The validation cohort had no HLA typing available for a later analysis, so co-occurrence within that cohort was assessed over all 130 or so repertoires. The study gave a list of 150 to 200 TCR beta chains associated with cytomegalovirus. Most TCR sequences were observed very rarely across donors, whereas some public TCRs were present in many individuals. In a later analysis, TCRs clustered in the first cohort were found to also tend to co-occur in the 120 or so validation repertoires, with 85% to 95% of cluster scores above 0.

Compared with germline, V lacks 0 bases and J lacks 5 bases; bases without a gene match: 6. In the germline V gene, CDR1 corresponds to SGHDN and CDR2 to FVKESK. Spanning cysteine to phenylalanine, the CDR3 consists of 15 amino acids. The kept DNA is CDR3 alone, 45 bases in frame from the first base. Sequenced sample: PBMCs. The source of this sequence is a man aged 18 to 35 in good health and CMV-seronegative. The chain couples TRBV14 to TRBJ2-5; TRBD2 lines up with 7 middle nucleotides. The CDR3 reads CASSQDHAGRETQYF. The DNA sequence is as follows: TGTGCCAGCAGCCAAGATCACGCCGGGAGGGAGACCCAGTACTTC.